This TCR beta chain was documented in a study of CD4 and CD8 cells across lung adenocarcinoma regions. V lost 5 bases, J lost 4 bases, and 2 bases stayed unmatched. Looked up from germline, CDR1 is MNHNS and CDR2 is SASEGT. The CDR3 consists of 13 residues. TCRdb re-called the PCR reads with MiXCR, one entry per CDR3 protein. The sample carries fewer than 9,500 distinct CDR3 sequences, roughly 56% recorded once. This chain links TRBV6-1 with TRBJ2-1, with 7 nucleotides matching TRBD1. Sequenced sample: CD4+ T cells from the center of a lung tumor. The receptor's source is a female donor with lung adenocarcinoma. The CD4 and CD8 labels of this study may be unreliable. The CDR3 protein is CASSLTGYNEQFF. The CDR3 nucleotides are TGTGCCAGCAGTCTGACAGGGTACAATGAGCAGTTCTTC.